The 21 T cell receptor beta chains below were found in one sample sequenced in a study of blood T cell repertoires in COVID-19. Clones were read by immunoSEQ multiplex PCR, and TCRdb kept only the in-frame ones, dropping some. The profile shows about 39,000 clones, approximately 80% of them singletons. What was sequenced was peripheral blood. The receptor set was obtained from a man in his 70s with active or convalescent COVID-19.

This sequence joins TRBV4-1 and TRBJ2-5, with 11 positions matching TRBD2. Germline V gene data show CDR1 as MGHRA and CDR2 as YSYEKL. V was clipped by 1 base and J by 10 bases; unmatched bases: 11. This CDR3 has 16 residues. Written as DNA, the CDR3 is TGCGCCAGCAGCCAAGGGTCGACTAGCGGGGTAGAGGGCCAGTACTTC. It codes for CASSQGSTSGVEGQYF.

This clone turned up a few times. The J gene is TRBJ2-5, the V gene TRBV3-1 (or the pseudogene TRBV3-2); 7 bases match TRBD1. Trimming removed 1 base from V and 1 base from J; junction bases left unmatched: 9. Germline CDR1 reads LGHDT; CDR2 reads YNNKEL (reference sequence). The CDR3 loop spans 17 amino acids. CDR3 region: CASSQVAGRGSQETQYF. The CDR3 DNA sequence: TGTGCCAGCAGCCAAGTGGCAGGCAGGGGGTCCCAAGAGACCCAGTACTTC.

This rearrangement joins TRBV5-1 to TRBJ2-7, with TRBD1 matching over 7 bases. Germline CDR1 and CDR2: SGHRS and YFSETQ. This CDR3 has 15 amino acids. Trimming cost V 7 bases and J 5 bases; bases outside gene matches: 15. The CDR3 coding sequence is TGCGCCAGCTACGACCTAGGGGGCGACCCCCACGAGCAGTACTTC. Residues: CASYDLGGDPHEQYF.

The chain joins TRBV29-1 to TRBJ1-2; 9 bases match TRBD1. Germline values: CDR1 SQVTM, CDR2 ANQGSEA. There are 14 residues in the CDR3. V lost 5 bases, J lost 9 bases, and 13 bases stayed unmatched. The CDR3 DNA is TGCAGCGTTCGGTTCGTAACAGGGGGCGATCGCTACACCTTC. Translated, it gives CSVRFVTGGDRYTF.

The genes are TRBV5-4 and TRBJ1-2; D call uncertain. The CDR3 is 16 amino acids. In germline, CDR1 is SGHNT, CDR2 YYREEE (reference sequence). Between the trimmed V and J ends, which lost 0 bases and 2 bases, there was a span of 14 bases. CDR3 loop: CASSLDPESGNYGYTF. CDR3 in DNA: TGTGCCAGCAGCTTGGACCCGGAGAGTGGAAACTATGGCTACACCTTC. Full variable domain (rest looked up from reference TRBV5-4 and TRBJ1-2): ETGVTQSPTHLIKTRGQQVTLRCSSQSGHNTVSWYQQALGQGPQFIFQYYREEENGRGNFPPRFSGLQFPNYSSELNVNALELDDSALYLCASSLDPESGNYGYTFGSGTRLTVV.

The V and J genes are TRBV6-1 and TRBJ1-6, with D maybe TRBD1 (6 bases). V was cut by 3 bases and J by 10 bases, with 16 bases left in between. Germline V lookup: CDR1 MNHNS, CDR2 SASEGT. CDR3 length: 15 residues. CDR3 coding DNA: TGTGCCAGCAGTGATGACACAGGGTTTGGATCACCCCTCCACTTT. It codes for CASSDDTGFGSPLHF.

This chain links TRBV3-1 (or the pseudogene TRBV3-2) with TRBJ2-7; TRBD2 aligns across 15 bases. Germline lookup yields CDR1 LGHDT and CDR2 YNNKEL (reference sequence). The V gene end was trimmed by 4 bases and the J gene end by 2 bases; junction bases not matched to a gene: 3. This CDR3 has 16 amino acids. CDR3 coding DNA: TGTGCCAGCAGCCTTGGACTAGCGGGGGGGCCCTACGAGCAGTACTTC. This sequence encodes CASSLGLAGGPYEQYF.

The chain couples TRBV2 to TRBJ2-3; possibly TRBD1 for D (6 bases). The ends were cut back, 0 bases at V and 5 bases at J, with 15 bases in the middle. Germline CDR1 is SNHLY and CDR2 is FYNNEI. This CDR3 spans 16 amino acids. The CDR3 region has the DNA TGTGCCAGCAGTGAAGCGCAGGACAGCTCCGAAGATACGCAGTATTTT. It codes for CASSEAQDSSEDTQYF.

This clone was seen a handful of times. This chain connects TRBV30 to TRBJ2-7; 9 nucleotides line up with TRBD1. The ends lost 1 base at V and 2 bases at J; junction bases unmatched: 3. Germline V gene lookup returns CDR1 GTSNPN and CDR2 SVGIG (reference sequence). The CDR3 is 14 amino acids. In DNA form, the CDR3 reads TGTGCCTGGAGTGGGGGGACAGGGACCTACGAGCAGTACTTC. This translates into CAWSGGTGTYEQYF.

In DNA form, the CDR3 reads TGTGCCAGCAGCTCGCGGACAGGGCTAGACGAAAAACTGTTTTTT. This sequence encodes CASSSRTGLDEKLFF. This chain joins TRBV7-9 and TRBJ1-4; TRBD1 agrees at 8 bases. The junction had 9 bases not matched to a gene; V was cut back by 4 bases and J by 8 bases. Germline loops: CDR1 SEHNR, CDR2 FQNEAQ (reference sequence). There are 15 residues in the CDR3.

This chain joins TRBV10-1 and TRBJ2-3; D is uncertain. Germline V CDR1 and CDR2: WNHNN, SYGVQD (reference sequence). The CDR3 is made up of 13 amino acids. The V gene lost 8 bases and the J gene lost 4 bases, with 13 bases spanning the gap. CDR3 nucleotides: TGCGCCAGCTCTAACTTACGGGCAGATACGCAGTATTTT. It is translated as CASSNLRADTQYF.

The gene calls are TRBV6-6 and TRBJ2-2; 15 nucleotides agree with TRBD2. V shed 5 bases, J shed 4 bases, and the junction held 8 bases outside the gene matches. Per the germline V gene, CDR1 is MNHNY and CDR2 is SVGAGI (reference sequence). The CDR3 length is 18 residues. CDR3 residues: CASSHPGLAGGGTGELFF. CDR3 bases: TGTGCCAGCAGTCACCCGGGACTAGCGGGGGGCGGCACCGGGGAGCTGTTTTTT.

The gene calls are TRBV29-1 and TRBJ1-2; the D is unclear. Germline V gene sequence: CDR1 SQVTM, CDR2 ANQGSEA. The V end was cut by 4 bases, the J end by 4 bases, with 16 bases between. The length of the CDR3 is 14 residues. Here the CDR3 reads CSVVLAGVGYGYTF. The CDR3 region has the DNA TGCAGCGTTGTCCTCGCCGGGGTCGGCTATGGCTACACCTTC.

The V gene is TRBV18, the J gene TRBJ2-2; 9 bases line up with TRBD2. The V and J ends lost 2 bases and 0 bases, in that order; junction bases with no gene match: 13. The germline V gene has CDR1 KGHSH and CDR2 LQKENI. The CDR3 runs to 20 residues. The CDR3 coding sequence is TGTGCCAGCTCACCATCTGCGGCTAGCGGGGCCAAATCGAACACCGGGGAGCTGTTTTTT. The encoded protein is CASSPSAASGAKSNTGELFF. Together with reference TRBV18 and TRBJ2-2, the CDR3 gives the full variable domain: NAGVMQNPRHLVRRRGQEARLRCSPMKGHSHVYWYRQLPEEGLKFMVYLQKENIIDESGMPKERFSAEFPKEGPSILRIQQVVRGDSAAYFCASSPSAASGAKSNTGELFFGEGSRLTVL.

The chain uses TRBV30 and TRBJ2-7; TRBD1 matches at 8 bases. The trim removed 8 bases at V and 1 base at J, leaving 19 bases unmatched. Germline CDR1 GTSNPN, CDR2 SVGIG (reference sequence). The CDR3 runs 17 residues. The CDR3 loop is CAPARSGQVPRSYEQYF. CDR3 bases: TGTGCCCCCGCCCGCTCGGGACAGGTTCCAAGGTCCTACGAGCAGTACTTC. Full variable domain (remainder filled in from reference TRBV30 and TRBJ2-7): SQTIHQWPATLVQPVGSPLSLECTVEGTSNPNLYWYRQAAGRGLQLLFYSVGIGQISSEVPQNLSASRPQDRQFILSSKKLLLSDSGFYLCAPARSGQVPRSYEQYFGPGTRLTVT.

CDR3 bases: TGTGCCAGCAGTCTACCCTCCGGGCAAGAGACCCAGTACTTC. Its protein product is CASSLPSGQETQYF. The gene calls are TRBV6-5 and TRBJ2-5; D unclear. The CDR3 totals 14 residues. Trimming removed 5 bases at V and 2 bases at J, with 12 bases between. Germline-derived CDR1 and CDR2 are MNHEY and SVGAGI.

This clone showed up just a few times. The chain uses TRBV14 and TRBJ1-2; D is unresolved. Per the germline V gene, CDR1 is SGHDN and CDR2 is FVKESK. CDR3 size: 14 residues. V gave up 1 base and J gave up 7 bases, with 13 bases separating them. CDR3 sequence reads: CASSQGPAGSGYTF. For the CDR3, the DNA is TGTGCCAGCAGCCAAGGGCCTGCGGGGAGTGGCTACACCTTC.

The rearrangement links TRBV28 to TRBJ2-3; 8 bases are shared with TRBD2. V shed 6 bases, J shed 5 bases, and the junction held 4 bases outside the gene matches. In germline, CDR1 is MDHEN, CDR2 SYDVKM. This CDR3 comprises 13 residues. As DNA, the CDR3 is TGTGCCAGCAGCGGGGGGGCCGGAGATACGCAGTATTTT. The encoded protein is CASSGGAGDTQYF. The full variable domain, completed using reference TRBV28 and TRBJ2-3, is DVKVTQSSRYLVKRTGEKVFLECVQDMDHENMFWYRQDPGLGLRLIYFSYDVKMKEKGDIPEGYSVSREKKERFSLILESASTNQTSMYLCASSGGAGDTQYFGPGTRLTVL.

The gene calls are TRBV6-2 or TRBV6-3 and TRBJ2-3, with D possibly matching TRBD1 (5 bases). Trimming cost V 2 bases and J 2 bases, with 14 bases left between them. The CDR3 totals 16 residues. Germline V gene sequence: CDR1 MNHEY, CDR2 SVGEGT. Here the CDR3 reads CASSYTAGAPTDTQYF. The CDR3 coding sequence is TGTGCCAGCAGTTACACGGCTGGGGCCCCCACAGATACGCAGTATTTT.

This clone was observed many times. The rearrangement uses TRBV19 and TRBJ2-1; weak D call: TRBD1 (6 bases). The CDR3 extends over 13 amino acids. The V end lost 5 bases, the J end lost 8 bases, and 13 bases lay between the germline ends. Germline V gene lookup returns CDR1 LNHDA and CDR2 SQIVND (reference sequence). The CDR3 here is CASSQDSIYEQFF. Written as DNA, the CDR3 is TGTGCCAGTAGTCAGGACAGTATATATGAGCAGTTCTTC.

This chain connects TRBV5-1 to TRBJ1-2; 10 bases align to TRBD1. Per the germline V gene, CDR1 is SGHRS and CDR2 is YFSETQ. The CDR3 totals 18 residues. After removal of 0 bases from V and 8 bases from J, the junction contained 16 bases not matched to a gene. CDR3: CASSLVKTTGGEVRGYTF. As DNA, the CDR3 is TGCGCCAGCAGCTTGGTAAAAACGACAGGGGGCGAGGTTCGGGGCTACACCTTC.